One and the same sample provided the 15 T cell receptor beta chains below, sequenced in a study of blood T cell repertoires in COVID-19. The data were produced by immunoSEQ multiplex PCR, yet TCRdb's version contains in-frame clones alone and is incomplete. The sample records 200,000 to 250,000 clones, around 86% being singletons. Sequencing used peripheral blood. These receptors came from a man in his 60s with acute or convalescent COVID-19.

The chain carries TRBV5-4 and TRBJ1-1; D unclear. The CDR3 extends over 14 amino acids. Germline V lookup: CDR1 SGHNT, CDR2 YYREEE (reference sequence). V was cut by 1 base and J by 1 base, with 8 bases left in between. Written as DNA, the CDR3 is TGTGCCAGCAGCTTGTCTGGCAGGAACACTGAAGCTTTCTTT. Residues: CASSLSGRNTEAFF.

This sequence joins TRBV9 and TRBJ2-2, with D maybe TRBD2 (5 bases). The CDR3 is 15 residues long. The V end lost 5 bases, the J end lost 6 bases, and 17 bases lay between the germline ends. Germline CDR1 is SGDLS and CDR2 is YYNGEE. The CDR3 here is CASRLGVGMSGELFF. The DNA for the CDR3 is TGTGCCAGCAGGCTGGGAGTCGGTATGTCCGGGGAGCTGTTTTTT.

V usage is TRBV19 and J usage is TRBJ1-4; D is perhaps TRBD1 (6 bases). V lost 3 bases and J 4 bases, leaving 24 bases between the germline ends. Germline V gene lookup returns CDR1 LNHDA and CDR2 SQIVND (reference sequence). This CDR3 is 19 amino acids long. CDR3 in DNA: TGTGCCAGTAGTATTTCTCGGAAGGGCCGACAGGTTCTTAATGAAAAACTGTTTTTT. Translating it yields CASSISRKGRQVLNEKLFF.

This sequence joins TRBV7-7 and TRBJ2-5, with TRBD2 matching 8 bases. The CDR3 runs 15 residues. CDR1 SSHAT and CDR2 FNYEAQ come from the germline V gene (reference sequence). V gave up 1 base and J gave up 5 bases; unmatched junction bases: 6. The CDR3 here is CASSLVGGDRETQYF. For the CDR3, the DNA is TGTGCCAGCAGCTTAGTCGGGGGGGATAGGGAGACCCAGTACTTC. The complete variable domain, with remaining parts taken from reference TRBV7-7 and TRBJ2-5, reads GAGVSQSPRYKVTKRGQDVTLRCDPISSHATLYWYQQALGQGPEFLTYFNYEAQPDKSGLPSDRFSAERPEGSISTLTIQRTEQRDSAMYRCASSLVGGDRETQYFGPGTRLLVL.

This chain connects TRBV6-2 or TRBV6-3 to TRBJ2-3; 9 bases are a match to TRBD1. V gave up 2 bases and J gave up 2 bases; unmatched junction bases: 2. The CDR3 consists of 15 residues. Germline V CDR1 and CDR2: MNHEY, SVGEGT. Written as DNA, the CDR3 is TGTGCCAGCAGTTACCGGGACAGGGCCACAGATACGCAGTATTTT. Protein product: CASSYRDRATDTQYF.

The chain combines TRBV12-3 or TRBV12-4 with TRBJ1-2; D is possibly TRBD1 (5 bases). This CDR3 is 12 amino acids long. The V gene lost 0 bases and the J gene lost 14 bases, with 13 bases spanning the gap. CDR3 bases: TGTGCCAGCAGTTTAGCGCCCAGGGCCCTAACCTTC. Its protein product is CASSLAPRALTF.

This chain links TRBV5-1 with TRBJ1-3; possible D gene TRBD1, 5 bases. The germline V gene encodes CDR1 SGHRS and CDR2 YFSETQ. The CDR3 extends over 16 amino acids. Trimming shortened V by 3 bases and J by 2 bases, and 15 bases separated the two germline ends. The CDR3 DNA is TGCGCCAGCAGCTCCGGGACTGTAAGCCCTGGAAACACCATATATTTT. Its translation is CASSSGTVSPGNTIYF.

The rearrangement links TRBV6-4 to TRBJ1-6; the D is unclear. In germline, CDR1 is MRHNA, CDR2 SNTAGT. The length of the CDR3 is 17 residues. V was clipped by 4 bases and J by 5 bases, with 18 bases between them. CDR3 protein: CASSAAGGPANNSPLHF. The CDR3 DNA sequence: TGTGCCAGCAGTGCCGCGGGAGGTCCCGCCAATAATTCACCCCTCCACTTT.

This clone was observed once. The genes are TRBV2 and TRBJ2-7, with 7 bases identical to TRBD1. Germline V gene data show CDR1 as SNHLY and CDR2 as FYNNEI. Trimming at V came to 6 bases and at J to 5 bases, leaving 4 bases not matched to a gene. There are 12 residues in the CDR3. CDR3 coding DNA: TGTGCCAGCAGACAGGGGTTAAACGAGCAGTACTTC. Residues: CASRQGLNEQYF.

The chain joins TRBV4-3 to TRBJ2-3, with 9 bases identical to TRBD2. The CDR3 runs 19 residues. Germline CDR1 LGHNA, CDR2 YSLEER. After removal of 0 bases from V and 0 bases from J, the junction contained 10 bases not matched to a gene. The CDR3, as DNA: TGCGCCAGCAGCCAAGATTGGGGAGCGGGGGGTTCTAGCACAGATACGCAGTATTTT. Its protein is CASSQDWGAGGSSTDTQYF.

The V gene is TRBV27, the J gene TRBJ1-2; D might be TRBD1 (6 bases). The germline gives CDR1 MNHEY, CDR2 SMNVEV (reference sequence). CDR3 length: 14 residues. Between the trimmed V and J ends, which lost 5 bases and 7 bases, there was a span of 17 bases. CDR3 sequence reads: CASSPGGRFRGYTF. CDR3 DNA sequence: TGTGCCAGCAGTCCGGGGGGGCGATTCCGTGGCTACACCTTC.

A few counts support this clone. CDR3 bases: TGTGCCAGCAGTGAATGGGGGACAGGGGGGATGGAGGGCTACACCTTC. Protein sequence: CASSEWGTGGMEGYTF. This sequence joins TRBV25-1 and TRBJ1-2, with 11 bases that match TRBD1. Trimming removed 1 base from V and 8 bases from J; junction bases left unmatched: 9. Germline values: CDR1 MGHDK, CDR2 SYGVNS. The CDR3 sequence is 16 residues long.

The chain joins TRBV10-3 to TRBJ2-1; D is possibly TRBD2 (6 bases). V gave up 3 bases and J gave up 6 bases, with 12 bases separating them. The germline gives CDR1 ENHRY, CDR2 SYGVKD. This CDR3 has 14 residues. CDR3: CAISDGTRGNEQFF. CDR3 DNA sequence: TGTGCCATCAGTGACGGGACTCGAGGCAATGAGCAGTTCTTC.

The chain uses TRBV6-5 and TRBJ2-1; 12 bases agree with TRBD1. CDR1 MNHEY and CDR2 SVGAGI come from the germline V gene. CDR3 length equals 15 residues. V lost 7 bases, J lost 9 bases, and 10 bases stayed unmatched. As DNA, the CDR3 is TGTGCCAGCACGTCCGGGACAGGGGGCTTTGGTGAGCAGTTCTTC. It is translated as CASTSGTGGFGEQFF.

This clone was picked up a small number of times. V usage is TRBV6-1 and J usage is TRBJ1-5; D call uncertain. The CDR3 length is 16 residues. Germline V lookup: CDR1 MNHNS, CDR2 SASEGT. Trimming left V 2 bases short and J 0 bases short, with 11 bases between. CDR3 sequence: CASSEPGKYSNQPQHF. Written as DNA, the CDR3 is TGTGCCAGCAGTGAACCCGGGAAGTATAGCAATCAGCCCCAGCATTTT.